This T cell receptor beta chain was retrieved from a study of blood T cell repertoires in COVID-19. Study details: Acute and convalescent COVID-19 samples came from the United States, Italy and Spain.

In the authors' workflow: Reference gene primer amplification gave estimated nucleated cell counts. Assay used: immunoSEQ multiplex PCR; TCRdb lists only in-frame clones, some missing. V, J and clone size reflect that table, while D and trimming were determined from the DNA. The sample lists about 310,000 clones, around 87% occurring once. While infection was still active, Seattle patients were enrolled and then followed longitudinally. V was pared by 5 bases and J by 6 bases, with 16 bases between. Per the germline V gene, CDR1 is MNHEY and CDR2 is SVGAGI. The CDR3 consists of 15 residues. Sequencing was carried out using peripheral blood. The chain couples TRBV6-5 to TRBJ2-2, with D possibly matching TRBD1 (6 bases). This TCR was sampled from a middle-aged woman with COVID-19, enrolled during active disease. The DNA for the CDR3 is TGTGCCAGCAGTACCCAGGACAGAGCCCCCGGGGAGCTGTTTTTT. It is translated as CASSTQDRAPGELFF.